This T cell receptor beta chain is drawn from a study of cytomegalovirus exposure and HLA in healthy donors. Study results and caveats: Per published accounts, TCR beta sequences correctly predicted the HLA-A and HLA-B alleles of most subjects. Analysis performed later showed TCR beta chains linked to HLA being more clonally expanded than equally common others.

All donors participated as healthy donors of bone marrow. Primers for the PCR totalled 60 Vbeta and 13 Jbeta. The repertoire was sequenced with immunoSEQ multiplex PCR; TCRdb's copy has only in-frame clones and lacks some. The sample holds roughly 100,000 clones, approximately 64% seen once. This clone was seen once. Its antigen is still unknown. Germline trimming cut 0 bases from V and 2 bases from J; bases unmatched to any gene: 10. CDR1 and CDR2 from the germline V gene are ENHRY and SYGVKD. There are 18 residues in the CDR3. The receptor was derived from a woman in her forties or fifties in good health and CMV-seronegative. Source material: PBMCs. This chain uses TRBV10-3 with TRBJ2-5; 9 bases agree with TRBD2. CDR3 region: CAISESLVAGEIQETQYF. CDR3 coding DNA: TGTGCCATCAGTGAGTCGTTAGTAGCGGGAGAAATTCAAGAGACCCAGTACTTC.